One and the same sample provided the 13 T cell receptor beta chains below, sequenced in a study of shared clonotypes between healthy human individuals. The repertoire was sequenced with immunoSEQ multiplex PCR; TCRdb's copy has only in-frame clones and lacks some. The sample consists of 1,400,000 or so clones, 98% to 99% of them appearing once. Sequencing used naive CD4+ T cells sorted from blood. Sample subset: CD45RA+ positively selected. The source of these receptors is a man aged 30 to 45 in good health.

A note on this clone: This same CDR3 is encoded by further DNA sequences in the sample. This chain joins TRBV30 and TRBJ2-5, with D uncertain. Germline values: CDR1 GTSNPN, CDR2 SVGIG (reference sequence). The CDR3 has 11 amino acids. The V and J ends lost 0 bases and 4 bases respectively, with 3 bases between them. CDR3 in amino acids: CAWSVGETQYF. The CDR3 DNA is TGTGCCTGGAGTGTTGGAGAGACCCAGTACTTC.

The rearrangement joins TRBV7-2 to TRBJ2-7; D not resolved. The CDR3 sequence is 15 residues long. Trimming stripped 1 base from V and 3 bases from J, with 13 bases between. Germline V lookup: CDR1 SGHTA, CDR2 FQGNSA. CDR3 DNA sequence: TGTGCCAGCAGCTTAGGCAACATCGAGTACTACGAGCAGTACTTC. Protein sequence: CASSLGNIEYYEQYF.

This chain uses TRBV7-8 with TRBJ2-7; tentative D call: TRBD1 (6 bases). Germline CDR1 is SGHVS and CDR2 is FQNEAQ. CDR3 size: 18 residues. Deletions cut 1 base from V and 3 bases from J, with 22 bases between. Here the CDR3 reads CASSLDRTDRFKGYEQYF. The CDR3 DNA is TGTGCCAGCAGCTTAGACCGTACAGACAGGTTCAAAGGCTACGAGCAGTACTTC.

V usage is TRBV19 and J usage is TRBJ1-5; D possibly corresponds to TRBD1 (5 bases). The CDR3 has 14 residues. Germline V lookup: CDR1 LNHDA, CDR2 SQIVND (reference sequence). V lost 3 bases, J lost 2 bases, and 8 bases lay in between. DNA of the CDR3: TGTGCCAGTAGTATGACACAGGGCAATCAGCCCCAGCATTTT. It is translated as CASSMTQGNQPQHF.

This chain connects TRBV7-6 to TRBJ2-1, with D perhaps assigned TRBD1 or TRBD2 (5 bases each). This CDR3 comprises 13 residues. In germline, CDR1 is SGHVS, CDR2 FNYEAQ. V lost 0 bases and J lost 8, with 8 bases in between. The CDR3 nucleotides are TGTGCCAGCAGCTTAGCTAGGGGAGATGAGCAGTTCTTC. This gives the protein CASSLARGDEQFF.

The V and J genes are TRBV2 and TRBJ1-1; D is perhaps TRBD1 (5 bases). The germline V gene encodes CDR1 SNHLY and CDR2 FYNNEI. This CDR3 has 18 residues. Trimming pared 5 bases from V and 0 bases from J, leaving 22 bases between. CDR3 region: CASSRFEDRQLMNTEAFF. CDR3 nucleotide sequence: TGTGCCAGCAGTCGTTTCGAGGACCGACAGCTAATGAACACTGAAGCTTTCTTT.

This clone was recorded only once. This chain connects TRBV4-2 to TRBJ2-5, with 11 nucleotides matching TRBD1. The CDR3 covers 16 residues. With 1 base clipped from V and 2 bases from J, the junction kept 3 bases outside the gene matches. The germline V gene has CDR1 LGHNA and CDR2 YNFKEQ. This CDR3 is CASSQAGTGGQETQYF. The CDR3 DNA is TGTGCCAGCAGCCAAGCAGGGACAGGGGGACAAGAGACCCAGTACTTC.

V usage is TRBV5-8 and J usage is TRBJ2-7; possibly TRBD1 or TRBD2 for D (5 bases each). CDR3 length: 12 amino acids. CDR1 and CDR2 from the germline V gene are SGHTS and YDEGEE. Trimming left V 0 bases short and J 6 bases short, with 7 bases between. The DNA for the CDR3 is TGTGCCAGCAGCTTGGTGGGGACCGAGCAGTACTTC. Protein product: CASSLVGTEQYF.

The gene calls are TRBV5-4 and TRBJ2-3; 7 bases line up with TRBD2. Germline CDR1 SGHNT, CDR2 YYREEE (reference sequence). CDR3 length: 14 amino acids. Germline trimming cut 3 bases from V and 4 bases from J; bases unmatched to any gene: 5. CDR3 nucleotides: TGTGCCAGCAGCTCGCCGGGACTATCAGATACGCAGTATTTT. The encoded protein is CASSSPGLSDTQYF.

The chain carries TRBV9 and TRBJ1-4; 10 nucleotides align to TRBD1. The CDR3 runs 17 residues. Germline V CDR1 and CDR2: SGDLS, YYNGEE. V shed 4 bases, J shed 3 bases, and the junction held 9 bases outside the gene matches. CDR3 nucleotides: TGTGCCAGCAGCCCTCGGGACAGGGGATTTTCTAATGAAAAACTGTTTTTT. Its translation is CASSPRDRGFSNEKLFF.

A single count supports this clone. CDR3 nucleotides: TGCGCCAGCAGTCTGTCACGGACAGTGAAGATCTACAATGAGCAGTTCTTC. Its protein is CASSLSRTVKIYNEQFF. The J gene is TRBJ2-1, the V gene TRBV23-1; possible D gene TRBD1, 6 bases. TRBV23-1 is placed among ORFs of uncertain function. Trimming left V 4 bases short and J 3 bases short, with 19 bases between. The CDR3 runs to 17 residues.

This clone was detected only once. The J gene is TRBJ2-1, the V gene TRBV4-2, with unresolved D. The CDR3 spans 17 residues. Germline values: CDR1 LGHNA, CDR2 YNFKEQ. Trimming shortened V by 1 base and J by 0 bases, and 13 bases separated the two germline ends. In nucleotides, the CDR3 is TGTGCCAGCAGCCAAGTCTTCCACGGTTCCTCCTACAATGAGCAGTTCTTC. Residues: CASSQVFHGSSYNEQFF.

The J gene is TRBJ2-7, the V gene TRBV6-1, with TRBD2 identical over 10 bases. V lost 6 bases to trimming and J lost 5 bases; unmatched junction nucleotides: 19. The CDR3 extends over 18 amino acids. CDR1 and CDR2 from the germline V gene are MNHNS and SASEGT. CDR3 in amino acids: CASSESGRAQNLVDEQYF. CDR3 coding DNA: TGTGCCAGCAGCGAAAGCGGGAGGGCCCAAAATTTAGTAGACGAGCAGTACTTC.